This T cell receptor beta chain was captured in a study of vaccination and CD4 T cells after COVID-19. Study-wide findings and caveats: Spike mono-reactivity held for 304 of 307 vaccine-specific clones in convalescent patients.

The table lists this clonotype with a few counts. Its antigen remains unidentified. A read error may account for a junction end that differs from germline. The sample's treatment: roughly nine-day PBMC culture with coronavirus spike peptide pools or control peptides (ViraFEST assay). Sequencing of the DNA from cultured CD4+ T cells was carried out with the Oncomine TCR Beta short-read assay. One entry per CDR3 protein, called by TCRdb with MiXCR from the PCR reads. Of some 20,000 distinct CDR3 sequences listed, around 44% were seen once; the top ten hold approximately 15%. Sequencing was carried out using CD4+ T cells from blood, cultured in vitro. The receptor comes from a human donor who had recovered from COVID-19.

The CDR3 DNA follows: TGCGCCAGCAGCTCCCACAATGAGCAGTTCTTC. Its translation is CASSSHNEQFF. This rearrangement joins TRBV5-1 to TRBJ2-1; D is ambiguous. The CDR3 length is 11 residues. Germline CDR1 and CDR2: SGHRS and YFSETQ.